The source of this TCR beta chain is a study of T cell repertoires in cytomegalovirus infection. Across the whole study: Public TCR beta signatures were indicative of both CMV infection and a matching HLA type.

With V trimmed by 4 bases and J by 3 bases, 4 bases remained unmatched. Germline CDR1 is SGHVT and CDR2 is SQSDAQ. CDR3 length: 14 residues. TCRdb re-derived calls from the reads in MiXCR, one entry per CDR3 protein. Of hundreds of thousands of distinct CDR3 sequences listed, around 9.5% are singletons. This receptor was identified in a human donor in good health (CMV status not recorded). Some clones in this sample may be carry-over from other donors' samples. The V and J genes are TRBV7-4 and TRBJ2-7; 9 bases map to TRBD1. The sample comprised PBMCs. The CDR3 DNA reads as TGTGCCAGCAGCTATACAGGGGGCAGCTACGAGCAGTACTTC. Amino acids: CASSYTGGSYEQYF.